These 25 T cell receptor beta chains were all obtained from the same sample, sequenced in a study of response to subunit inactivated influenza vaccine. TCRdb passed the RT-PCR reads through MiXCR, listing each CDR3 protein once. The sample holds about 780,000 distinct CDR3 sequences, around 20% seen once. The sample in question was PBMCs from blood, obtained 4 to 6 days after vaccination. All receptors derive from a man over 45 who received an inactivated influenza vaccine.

Written as DNA, the CDR3 is TGCAGTGCTAGCTCTAGCGGGAGGGCCGATGAGCAGTTCTTC. It yields the protein CSASSSGRADEQFF. The chain has TRBV20-1 and TRBJ2-1; TRBD2 aligns across 12 bases. The germline V gene has CDR1 DFQATT and CDR2 SNEGSKA (reference sequence). V lost 3 bases, J lost 8 bases, and 5 bases stayed unmatched. This CDR3 comprises 14 residues.

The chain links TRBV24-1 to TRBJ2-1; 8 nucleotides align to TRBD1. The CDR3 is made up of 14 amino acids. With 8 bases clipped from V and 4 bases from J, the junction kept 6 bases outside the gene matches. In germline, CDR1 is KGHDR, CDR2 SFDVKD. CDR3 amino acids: CATKQGVGYNEQFF. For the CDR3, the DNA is TGTGCCACCAAACAGGGGGTTGGTTACAATGAGCAGTTCTTC.

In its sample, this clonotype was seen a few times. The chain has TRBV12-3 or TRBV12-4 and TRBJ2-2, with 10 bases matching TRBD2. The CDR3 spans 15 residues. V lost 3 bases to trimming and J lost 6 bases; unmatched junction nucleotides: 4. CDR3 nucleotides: TGTGCCAGCAGTTTTCGACTAGCGGGCGCCGGGGAGCTGTTTTTT. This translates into CASSFRLAGAGELFF.

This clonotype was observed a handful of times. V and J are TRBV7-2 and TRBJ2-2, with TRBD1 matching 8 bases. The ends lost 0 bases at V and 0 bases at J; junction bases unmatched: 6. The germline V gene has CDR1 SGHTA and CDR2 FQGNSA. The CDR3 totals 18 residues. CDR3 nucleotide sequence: TGTGCCAGCAGCTTAGCCTGGGACAGGCCGACGAACACCGGGGAGCTGTTTTTT. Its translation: CASSLAWDRPTNTGELFF.

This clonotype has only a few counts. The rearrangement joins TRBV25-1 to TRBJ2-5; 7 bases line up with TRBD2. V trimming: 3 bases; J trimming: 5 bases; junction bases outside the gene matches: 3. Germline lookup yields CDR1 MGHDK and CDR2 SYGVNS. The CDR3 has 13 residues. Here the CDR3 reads CASSEGGMETQYF. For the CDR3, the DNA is TGTGCCAGCAGTGAGGGGGGGATGGAGACCCAGTACTTC.

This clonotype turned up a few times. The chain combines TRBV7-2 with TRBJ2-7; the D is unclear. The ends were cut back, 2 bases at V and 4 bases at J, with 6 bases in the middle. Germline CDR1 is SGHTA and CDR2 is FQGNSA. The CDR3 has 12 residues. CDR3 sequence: CASSLWRYEQYF. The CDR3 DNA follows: TGTGCCAGCAGCTTATGGCGTTACGAGCAGTACTTC.

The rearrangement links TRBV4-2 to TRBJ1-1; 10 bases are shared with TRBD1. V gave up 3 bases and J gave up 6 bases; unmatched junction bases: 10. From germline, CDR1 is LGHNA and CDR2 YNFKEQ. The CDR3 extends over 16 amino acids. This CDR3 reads CASSHDRGRLSAEAFF. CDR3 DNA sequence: TGTGCCAGCAGCCACGACAGGGGGCGATTGAGTGCTGAAGCTTTCTTT.

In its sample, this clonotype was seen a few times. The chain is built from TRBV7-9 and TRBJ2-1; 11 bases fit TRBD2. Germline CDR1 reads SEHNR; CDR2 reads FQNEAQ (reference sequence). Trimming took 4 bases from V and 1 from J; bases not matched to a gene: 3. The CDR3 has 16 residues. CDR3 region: CASSSRLAGSYNEQFF. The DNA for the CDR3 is TGTGCCAGCAGCTCCCGACTAGCGGGATCCTACAATGAGCAGTTCTTC.

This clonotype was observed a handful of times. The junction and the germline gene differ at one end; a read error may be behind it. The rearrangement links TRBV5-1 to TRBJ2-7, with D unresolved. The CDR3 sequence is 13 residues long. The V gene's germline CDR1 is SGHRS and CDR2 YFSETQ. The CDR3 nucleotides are TGCGCCAGCAGCTTGGAACACTCCTATGAGCAGTACTTC. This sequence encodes CASSLEHSYEQYF.

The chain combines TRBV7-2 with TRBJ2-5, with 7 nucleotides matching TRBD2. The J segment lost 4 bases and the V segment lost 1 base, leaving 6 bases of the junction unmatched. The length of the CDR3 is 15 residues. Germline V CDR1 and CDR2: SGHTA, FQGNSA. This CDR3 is CASSLVRGKGETQYF. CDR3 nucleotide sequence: TGTGCCAGCAGCTTAGTGCGGGGGAAGGGAGAGACCCAGTACTTC.

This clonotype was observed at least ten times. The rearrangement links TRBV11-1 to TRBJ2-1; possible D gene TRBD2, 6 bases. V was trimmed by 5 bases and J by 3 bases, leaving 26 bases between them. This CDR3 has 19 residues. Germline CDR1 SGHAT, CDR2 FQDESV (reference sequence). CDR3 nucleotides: TGTGCCAGCAGCGTAAGATCGGGACTTAACCTCCCAAGCTACAATGAGCAGTTCTTC. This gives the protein CASSVRSGLNLPSYNEQFF.

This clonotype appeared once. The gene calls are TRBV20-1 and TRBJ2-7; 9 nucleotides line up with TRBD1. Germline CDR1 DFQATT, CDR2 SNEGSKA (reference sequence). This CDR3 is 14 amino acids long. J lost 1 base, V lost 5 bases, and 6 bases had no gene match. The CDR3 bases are TGCAGTGCTCCGGACAGGGGACTTTCCTACGAGCAGTACTTC. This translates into CSAPDRGLSYEQYF.

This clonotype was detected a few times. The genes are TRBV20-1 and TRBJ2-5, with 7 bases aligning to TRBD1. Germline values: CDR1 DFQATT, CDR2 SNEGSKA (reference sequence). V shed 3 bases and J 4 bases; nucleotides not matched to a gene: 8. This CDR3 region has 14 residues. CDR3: CSASRQGVVETQYF. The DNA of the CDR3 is TGCAGTGCTAGTAGGCAGGGGGTAGTAGAGACCCAGTACTTC.

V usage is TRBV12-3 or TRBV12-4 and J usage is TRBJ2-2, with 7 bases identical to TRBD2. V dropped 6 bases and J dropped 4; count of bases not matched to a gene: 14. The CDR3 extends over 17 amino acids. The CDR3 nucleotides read TGTGCCAGCAGCCCGAACAGCGGGAATAGCATCACCGGGGAGCTGTTTTTT. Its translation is CASSPNSGNSITGELFF.

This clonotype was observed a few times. The CDR3 sequence is CASSFEGYNSPLHF. The CDR3 DNA reads TGCGCCAGCAGCTTTGAGGGTTATAATTCACCCCTCCACTTT. The chain combines TRBV5-1 with TRBJ1-6, with D hard to call. The germline V gene encodes CDR1 SGHRS and CDR2 YFSETQ. The CDR3 spans 14 residues. V was trimmed by 2 bases and J by 4 bases, leaving 7 bases between them.

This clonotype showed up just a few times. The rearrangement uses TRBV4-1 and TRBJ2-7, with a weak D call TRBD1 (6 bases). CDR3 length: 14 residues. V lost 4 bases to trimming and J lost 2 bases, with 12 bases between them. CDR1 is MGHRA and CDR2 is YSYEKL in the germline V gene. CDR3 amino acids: CASSPPGAPYEQYF. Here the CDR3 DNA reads TGCGCCAGCAGCCCCCCAGGGGCTCCCTACGAGCAGTACTTC.

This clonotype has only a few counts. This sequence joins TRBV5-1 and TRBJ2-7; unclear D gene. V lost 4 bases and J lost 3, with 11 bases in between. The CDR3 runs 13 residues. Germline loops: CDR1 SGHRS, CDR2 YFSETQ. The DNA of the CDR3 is TGCGCCAGCAGCGAAGTTGGCGACTACGAGCAGTACTTC. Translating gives CASSEVGDYEQYF.

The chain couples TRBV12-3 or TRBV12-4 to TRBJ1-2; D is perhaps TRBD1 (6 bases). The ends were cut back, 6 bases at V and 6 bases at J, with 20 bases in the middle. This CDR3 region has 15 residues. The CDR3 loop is CASSSRRGAIDGYTF. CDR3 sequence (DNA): TGTGCCAGCAGCTCACGGCGGGGGGCGATTGATGGCTACACCTTC.

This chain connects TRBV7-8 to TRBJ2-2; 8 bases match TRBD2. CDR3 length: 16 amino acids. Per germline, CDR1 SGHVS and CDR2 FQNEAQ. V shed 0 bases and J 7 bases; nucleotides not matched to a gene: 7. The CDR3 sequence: CASSLAQKLAVGELFF. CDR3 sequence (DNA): TGTGCCAGCAGCTTAGCGCAAAAACTAGCGGTCGGGGAGCTGTTTTTT.

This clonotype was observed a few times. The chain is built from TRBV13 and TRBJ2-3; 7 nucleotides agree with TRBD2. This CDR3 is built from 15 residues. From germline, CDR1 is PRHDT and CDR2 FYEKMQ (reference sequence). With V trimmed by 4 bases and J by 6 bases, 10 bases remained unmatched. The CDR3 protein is CASSSTKGGGDTQYF. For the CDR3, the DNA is TGTGCCAGCAGCTCAACTAAAGGCGGGGGTGATACGCAGTATTTT.

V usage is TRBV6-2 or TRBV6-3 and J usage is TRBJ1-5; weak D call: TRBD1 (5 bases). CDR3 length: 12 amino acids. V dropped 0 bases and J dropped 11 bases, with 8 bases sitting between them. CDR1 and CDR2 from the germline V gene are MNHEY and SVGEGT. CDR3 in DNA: TGTGCCAGCAGTTACTCTGGGGGGTCCCAGCATTTT. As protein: CASSYSGGSQHF.

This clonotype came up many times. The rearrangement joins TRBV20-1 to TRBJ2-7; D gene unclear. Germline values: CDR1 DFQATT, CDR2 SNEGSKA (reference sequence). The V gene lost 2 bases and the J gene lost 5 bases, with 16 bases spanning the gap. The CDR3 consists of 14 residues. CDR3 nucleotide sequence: TGCAGTGCTAGACAGACGGTGACGGTCCACGAGCAGTACTTC. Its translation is CSARQTVTVHEQYF.

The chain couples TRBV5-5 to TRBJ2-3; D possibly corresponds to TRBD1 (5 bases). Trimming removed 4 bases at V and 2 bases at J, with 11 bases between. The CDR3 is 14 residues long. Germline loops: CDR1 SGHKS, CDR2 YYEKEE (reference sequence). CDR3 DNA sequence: TGTGCCAGCAGCCCGACAGCTATCACAGATACGCAGTATTTT. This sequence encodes CASSPTAITDTQYF.

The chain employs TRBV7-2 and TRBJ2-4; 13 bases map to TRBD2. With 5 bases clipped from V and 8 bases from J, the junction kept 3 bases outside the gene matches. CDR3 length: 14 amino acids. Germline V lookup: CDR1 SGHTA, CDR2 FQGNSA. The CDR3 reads CASSRTSGSDIQYF. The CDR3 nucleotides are TGTGCCAGCAGCCGGACTAGCGGGAGTGACATTCAGTACTTC.

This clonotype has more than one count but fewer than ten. Here the CDR3 DNA reads TGTGCCAGCAGTTTGCTAGTAGCAGGGAACAATGAGCAGTTCTTC. It encodes CASSLLVAGNNEQFF. The chain links TRBV27 to TRBJ2-1, with D possibly TRBD1 on 5 matching bases. V was clipped by 3 bases and J by 5 bases, with 14 bases between them. This CDR3 has 15 amino acids. Germline V gene data show CDR1 as MNHEY and CDR2 as SMNVEV (reference sequence).